The present TCR beta chain was sequenced within a study of T cells in Graves' hyperthyroidism and ophthalmopathy. PBMCs were obtained from over 8.5 ml fresh peripheral blood. The CDR3 length is 13 residues. The germline CDR1 and CDR2 sequences are SGHKS and YYEKEE (reference sequence). V was trimmed by 1 base and J by 7 bases, leaving 8 bases between them. TCR beta CDR3 sequences were amplified from RNA transcripts. Primed by the HTBI set, a first-round RT-PCR was run on the TCR CDR3. TCRdb called the multiplex PCR reads again in MiXCR, with one record for every CDR3 protein. The sample records 500,000 to 700,000 distinct CDR3 sequences, 16% being singletons. Study-level results: Ophthalmopathy and stable hyperthyroidism were separated by a 13 V-J model.

This clonotype was recorded a few times. Its cognate antigen is unknown. This chain links TRBV5-5 with TRBJ2-2, with TRBD2 as a possible D gene (5 bases). Sequenced input: blood. This sequence was found in a woman under 30 with Graves' hyperthyroidism. CDR3 nucleotide sequence: TGTGCCAGCAGCTTGTCCGGGGACGGGGAGCTGTTTTTT. Its protein is CASSLSGDGELFF. The entire variable domain, with the rest obtained from reference TRBV5-5 and TRBJ2-2, is as follows: DAGVTQSPTHLIKTRGQQVTLRCSPISGHKSVSWYQQVLGQGPQFIFQYYEKEERGRGNFPDRFSARQFPNYSSELNVNALLLGDSALYLCASSLSGDGELFFGEGSRLTVL.